A single sample is the source of the 20 T cell receptor beta chains below, sequenced in a study of blood T cell repertoires in COVID-19. Sequencing used immunoSEQ multiplex PCR; TCRdb keeps in-frame clones, though not all of them. The sample holds some 200,000 clones, around 90% seen once. Source material: PBMCs or T cells enriched from blood (not recorded which). These receptors were collected from a woman between 18 and 29 years old who had recovered from COVID-19.

The chain has TRBV2 and TRBJ2-1; a possible D gene is TRBD2 (5 bases). Trimming took 3 bases from V and 9 from J, leaving 12 bases between them. Germline V gene sequence: CDR1 SNHLY, CDR2 FYNNEI. The length of the CDR3 is 13 residues. The CDR3 loop reads CASSDGIFGEQFF. In DNA, the CDR3 is TGTGCCAGCAGTGACGGGATTTTCGGTGAGCAGTTCTTC.

This clone came up once. The chain employs TRBV9 and TRBJ2-3; D unclear. The V and J ends lost 0 bases and 3 bases respectively, with 14 bases between them. CDR1 is SGDLS, CDR2 YYNGEE, per germline. There are 16 residues in the CDR3. CDR3 region: CASSVASAGGTDTQYF. CDR3 nucleotide sequence: TGTGCCAGCAGCGTAGCTTCGGCAGGTGGAACAGATACGCAGTATTTT. Together with reference TRBV9 and TRBJ2-3, the CDR3 gives the full variable domain: DSGVTQTPKHLITATGQRVTLRCSPRSGDLSVYWYQQSLDQGLQFLIQYYNGEERAKGNILERFSAQQFPDLHSELNLSSLELGDSALYFCASSVASAGGTDTQYFGPGTRLTVL.

This chain links TRBV11-2 with TRBJ2-7, with D perhaps TRBD1 (6 bases). The V end lost 2 bases, the J end lost 5 bases, and 7 bases lay between the germline ends. The germline V gene has CDR1 SGHAT and CDR2 FQNNGV. The CDR3 runs 12 residues. The CDR3 sequence is CASSLRDNEQYF. CDR3 in DNA: TGTGCCAGCAGCTTAAGGGACAACGAGCAGTACTTC.

The chain joins TRBV27 to TRBJ2-1, with D possibly matching TRBD1 (6 bases). Germline CDR1 and CDR2: MNHEY and SMNVEV (reference sequence). Between the trimmed V and J ends, which lost 5 bases and 7 bases, there was a span of 21 bases. The CDR3 totals 16 residues. CDR3 sequence reads: CASSLQGLGFINEQFF. For the CDR3, the DNA is TGTGCCAGCAGTCTACAGGGCCTTGGTTTCATAAATGAGCAGTTCTTC.

The chain carries TRBV10-1 and TRBJ1-5; D might be TRBD1 (5 bases). Trimming shortened V by 6 bases and J by 3 bases, and 18 bases separated the two germline ends. The CDR3 covers 16 residues. The V gene's germline CDR1 is WNHNN and CDR2 SYGVQD (reference sequence). CDR3 in amino acids: CASRGYRDWDNQPQHF. The CDR3 nucleotides read TGCGCCAGCAGGGGATACCGGGACTGGGACAATCAGCCCCAGCATTTT.

This chain joins TRBV2 and TRBJ1-6; D is unresolved. The CDR3 sequence is 14 residues long. Trimming cost V 4 bases and J 9 bases, with 13 bases left between them. Germline CDR1 is SNHLY and CDR2 is FYNNEI. The CDR3 DNA follows: TGTGCCAGCAGTGGGCAGGTACCTGGTTCACCCCTCCACTTT. It translates to CASSGQVPGSPLHF.

This chain joins TRBV5-1 and TRBJ2-5; weak D call: TRBD1 (6 bases). Germline CDR1 and CDR2: SGHRS and YFSETQ. The CDR3 spans 15 residues. With 0 bases removed from V and 1 base from J, the gap between germline ends came to 10 bases. CDR3 DNA sequence: TGCGCCAGCAGCTTGGTTACAGGGTCCCAAGAGACCCAGTACTTC. Amino acids: CASSLVTGSQETQYF.

The chain combines TRBV13 with TRBJ1-2, with TRBD1 as a possible D gene (6 bases). The CDR3 length is 15 residues. Germline loops: CDR1 PRHDT, CDR2 FYEKMQ (reference sequence). The V end was cut by 5 bases, the J end by 4 bases, with 17 bases between. The CDR3 DNA is TGTGCCAGCAGCCAACACCGGGACACTAGCTATGGCTACACCTTC. It translates to CASSQHRDTSYGYTF.

This chain joins TRBV27 and TRBJ2-1; TRBD1 agrees at 12 bases. This CDR3 contains 21 residues. The germline CDR1 and CDR2 sequences are MNHEY and SMNVEV (reference sequence). V was pared by 5 bases and J by 2 bases, with 19 bases of the junction left unmatched. CDR3 sequence (DNA): TGTGCCAGCAGTAACCCGGGGACAGGGGGCGCTGGGGTCGTTCCCTACAATGAGCAGTTCTTC. Protein: CASSNPGTGGAGVVPYNEQFF.

The V and J genes are TRBV6-4 and TRBJ1-3; D is possibly TRBD1 (5 bases). CDR1 is MRHNA and CDR2 is SNTAGT in the germline V gene. The germline V and J ends were trimmed by 0 bases and 4 bases, with 16 bases remaining between them. This CDR3 has 17 amino acids. In nucleotides, the CDR3 is TGTGCCAGCAGTGACTCGAAAGGGACTGGATCCGGAAACACCATATATTTT. Its protein product is CASSDSKGTGSGNTIYF.

V is TRBV9 and J is TRBJ2-1; 7 bases match TRBD2. V was pared by 4 bases and J by 6 bases, with 7 bases of the junction left unmatched. The germline V gene has CDR1 SGDLS and CDR2 YYNGEE. This CDR3 has 14 residues. CDR3 nucleotides: TGTGCCAGCAGCCCGCTGACTAGCCCCAATGAGCAGTTCTTC. Translated: CASSPLTSPNEQFF.

V and J are TRBV12-3 or TRBV12-4 and TRBJ2-7; D is perhaps TRBD2 (5 bases). The CDR3 extends over 13 amino acids. V lost 6 bases and J lost 7, with 16 bases in between. As DNA, the CDR3 is TGTGCCAGCAGCATTAACCGGGGTCTAGAGCAGTACTTC. This gives the protein CASSINRGLEQYF.

The chain links TRBV12-3 or TRBV12-4 to TRBJ2-1; D unclear. The CDR3 covers 12 residues. V lost 6 bases and J lost 3, with 6 bases in between. The CDR3 DNA reads TGTGCCAGCAGCCAGAACTACAATGAGCAGTTCTTC. It codes for CASSQNYNEQFF.

J is TRBJ2-3 and V is TRBV5-1; the match to TRBD1 covers 9 bases. Germline CDR1 is SGHRS and CDR2 is YFSETQ. Losses at the gene ends were 2 bases for V and 5 bases for J; bases not matched to a gene: 6. The CDR3 runs 15 residues. The DNA of the CDR3 is TGCGCCAGCAGCTTAGGGACAGGGAGGATAGATACGCAGTATTTT. This codes for CASSLGTGRIDTQYF.

The V call is TRBV6-5, the J call TRBJ2-2, with 8 nucleotides matching TRBD1. The length of the CDR3 is 14 residues. Germline V gives CDR1 MNHEY, CDR2 SVGAGI. After removal of 6 bases from V and 6 bases from J, the junction contained 6 bases not matched to a gene. DNA for the CDR3: TGTGCCAGCAGGAGGACAGGGTTCCCCGGGGAGCTGTTTTTT. It specifies CASRRTGFPGELFF.

This chain connects TRBV9 to TRBJ1-5, with D possibly matching TRBD1 (5 bases). Germline CDR1 reads SGDLS; CDR2 reads YYNGEE. The V and J ends lost 0 bases and 4 bases respectively, with 11 bases between them. The CDR3 sequence is 15 residues long. In DNA form, the CDR3 reads TGTGCCAGCAGCGTAGACGGGGGGATGAATCAGCCCCAGCATTTT. Translation: CASSVDGGMNQPQHF.

The rearrangement uses TRBV30 and TRBJ2-1, with TRBD2 matching over 8 bases. This CDR3 comprises 12 residues. CDR1 and CDR2 from the germline V gene are GTSNPN and SVGIG (reference sequence). The V and J ends lost 3 bases and 7 bases, in that order; junction bases with no gene match: 2. The chain's CDR3 is CAWSGGANEQFF. In DNA form, the CDR3 reads TGTGCCTGGAGCGGGGGGGCTAATGAGCAGTTCTTC.

The count of this clone is one. V is TRBV9 and J is TRBJ1-1, with 8 positions matching TRBD1. Trimming removed 0 bases from V and 1 base from J; junction bases left unmatched: 5. This CDR3 has 16 amino acids. From germline, CDR1 is SGDLS and CDR2 YYNGEE. In DNA form, the CDR3 reads TGTGCCAGCAGCGTAGCGGGAGACAGGGGGAACACTGAAGCTTTCTTT. Encoded protein: CASSVAGDRGNTEAFF.

The gene calls are TRBV11-2 and TRBJ1-6; the D is unclear. Trimming cost V 1 base and J 14 bases, with 12 bases left between them. Germline-derived CDR1 and CDR2 are SGHAT and FQNNGV. CDR3 length: 13 residues. CDR3 sequence (DNA): TGTGCCAGCAGCTTAGGGGCGTACCCCTCCCTCCACTTT. Its translation: CASSLGAYPSLHF.

The CDR3 region has the DNA TGTGCCAGCAGTGATAGGTCTAAGGGGGAGAACACTGAAGCTTTCTTT. This sequence encodes CASSDRSKGENTEAFF. The chain is built from TRBV25-1 and TRBJ1-1, with D maybe TRBD1 (6 bases). The germline CDR1 and CDR2 sequences are MGHDK and SYGVNS. The CDR3 totals 16 residues. Between the trimmed V and J ends, which lost 3 bases and 1 base, there was a span of 15 bases.